The source of this T cell receptor (beta chain) is a study of T cells in Graves' hyperthyroidism and ophthalmopathy. This clonotype was counted ten times or more. V lost 0 bases to trimming and J lost 0 bases, with 11 bases between them. Germline CDR1 DFQATT, CDR2 SNEGSKA (reference sequence). This CDR3 spans 15 amino acids. From RNA transcripts, TCR beta CDR3 regions were amplified. Carried out on the TCR CDR3, a first-round RT-PCR used the HTBI primer set. TCRdb recomputed calls from the multiplex PCR reads with MiXCR, one row per CDR3 protein. The sample holds 480,000 or so distinct CDR3 sequences, 14% seen once.

This clonotype was obtained from a woman in her late teens or twenties with Graves' hyperthyroidism. V is TRBV20-1 and J is TRBJ1-2; D gene ambiguous. Material: blood. DNA for the CDR3: TGCAGTGCTAGAGAGAAAGGGCAAACTAACTATGGCTACACCTTC. Protein sequence: CSAREKGQTNYGYTF.